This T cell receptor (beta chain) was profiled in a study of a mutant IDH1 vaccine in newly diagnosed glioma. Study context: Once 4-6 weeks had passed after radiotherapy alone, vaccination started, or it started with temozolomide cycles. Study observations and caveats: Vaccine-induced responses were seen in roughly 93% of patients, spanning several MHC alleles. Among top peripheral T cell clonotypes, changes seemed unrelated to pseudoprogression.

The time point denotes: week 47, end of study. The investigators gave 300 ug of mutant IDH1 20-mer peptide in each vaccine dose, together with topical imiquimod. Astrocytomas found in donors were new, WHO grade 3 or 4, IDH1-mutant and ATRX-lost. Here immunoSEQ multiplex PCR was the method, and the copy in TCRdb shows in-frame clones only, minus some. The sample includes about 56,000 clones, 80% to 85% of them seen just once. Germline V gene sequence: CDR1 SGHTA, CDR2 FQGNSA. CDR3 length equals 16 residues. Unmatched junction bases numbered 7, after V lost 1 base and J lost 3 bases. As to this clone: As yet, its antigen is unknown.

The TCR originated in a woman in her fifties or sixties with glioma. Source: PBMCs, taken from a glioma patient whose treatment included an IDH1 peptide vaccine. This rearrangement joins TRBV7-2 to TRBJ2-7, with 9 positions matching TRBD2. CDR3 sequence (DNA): TGTGCCAGCAGCTTAGTAGCGGGGGAGCCCGTCTACGAGCAGTACTTC. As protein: CASSLVAGEPVYEQYF.